This passage covers 15 T cell receptor beta chains from one sample sequenced in a study of blood T cell repertoires in COVID-19 (dated by TCRdb to the early 2020s). The method was the immunoSEQ multiplex PCR assay. In its TCRdb copy, this immuneACCESS table keeps in-frame sequences only and misses some clones. Where compared with another copy, unresolved V genes explain less than half of these, and the others have no known cause. The sample table contains around 240,000 clones; only one count was recorded for roughly four fifths of them. The top ten clonotypes cover around 2% of the sample. What was sequenced was peripheral blood. Every receptor here comes from a woman older than 75 with acute or convalescent COVID-19.

The table lists this clone with a few counts. The V call is TRBV7-3, the J call TRBJ2-1; 10 bases are a match to TRBD2. V lost 0 bases to trimming and J lost 14 bases; unmatched junction nucleotides: 7. There are 14 residues in the CDR3. CDR1 and CDR2 from the germline V gene are SGHTA and FQGTGA. The CDR3 here is CASSLTPLAGDEFF. CDR3 nucleotides: TGTGCCAGCAGCTTAACTCCCCTAGCGGGAGATGAGTTCTTC.

The chain has TRBV5-4 and TRBJ2-7, with D hard to call. Trimming shortened V by 0 bases and J by 2 bases, and 9 bases separated the two germline ends. The CDR3 loop spans 14 amino acids. Germline V gene data show CDR1 as SGHNT and CDR2 as YYREEE (reference sequence). This CDR3 is CASSLARNPYEQYF. The CDR3 nucleotides are TGTGCCAGCAGCTTGGCCAGGAACCCCTACGAGCAGTACTTC.

The rearrangement joins TRBV6-5 to TRBJ1-2; the D gene is possibly TRBD1 (5 bases). Germline V gene data show CDR1 as MNHEY and CDR2 as SVGAGI. CDR3 length equals 14 residues. V dropped 7 bases and J dropped 8 bases, with 20 bases sitting between them. The DNA for the CDR3 is TGTGCCAGCAACTCGGGGGGGTTGAATGAAGGCTACACCTTC. Amino acids: CASNSGGLNEGYTF.

The chain has TRBV5-4 and TRBJ2-2, with unresolved D. The CDR3 is made up of 15 amino acids. V lost 2 bases and J 1 base, leaving 9 bases between the germline ends. In germline, CDR1 is SGHNT, CDR2 YYREEE (reference sequence). CDR3 in amino acids: CASSFGGGNTGELFF. The DNA for the CDR3 is TGTGCCAGCAGCTTCGGTGGTGGGAACACCGGGGAGCTGTTTTTT. Looking up the rest from reference TRBV5-4 and TRBJ2-2 gives the full variable domain: ETGVTQSPTHLIKTRGQQVTLRCSSQSGHNTVSWYQQALGQGPQFIFQYYREEENGRGNFPPRFSGLQFPNYSSELNVNALELDDSALYLCASSFGGGNTGELFFGEGSRLTVL.

In its sample, this clone was seen a few times. The chain links TRBV2 to TRBJ1-2, with 10 bases identical to TRBD1. CDR3 length: 16 residues. Germline CDR1 is SNHLY and CDR2 is FYNNEI. With 6 bases clipped from V and 6 bases from J, the junction kept 13 bases outside the gene matches. CDR3 region: CASSDYRDRGRDGYTF. CDR3 in DNA: TGTGCCAGCAGCGACTACCGGGACAGGGGCAGAGATGGCTACACCTTC.

The table lists this clone with a count of one. The V gene is TRBV27, the J gene TRBJ2-5, with 10 bases that match TRBD2. The germline CDR1 and CDR2 sequences are MNHEY and SMNVEV (reference sequence). Germline trimming cut 6 bases from V and 5 bases from J; bases unmatched to any gene: 12. This CDR3 region has 16 residues. CDR3: CASSSGTSALGETQYF. Written as DNA, the CDR3 is TGTGCCAGCAGCTCAGGGACTAGCGCGTTGGGGGAGACCCAGTACTTC.

The chain carries TRBV27 and TRBJ2-2; TRBD1 is a possible D gene (5 bases). Germline values: CDR1 MNHEY, CDR2 SMNVEV (reference sequence). Trimming stripped 4 bases from V and 2 bases from J, with 8 bases between. The CDR3 covers 14 residues. CDR3 bases: TGTGCCAGCAGTTCGACAGTAAACACCGGGGAGCTGTTTTTT. It translates to CASSSTVNTGELFF.

V gene TRBV30 combines with J gene TRBJ2-7; no clear D. There are 13 residues in the CDR3. The ends were cut back, 1 base at V and 1 base at J, with 8 bases in the middle. The V gene's germline CDR1 is GTSNPN and CDR2 SVGIG (reference sequence). This CDR3 reads CAWSEYSSYEQYF. The CDR3 DNA follows: TGTGCCTGGAGTGAATACAGTTCCTACGAGCAGTACTTC.

The chain links TRBV3-1 (or the pseudogene TRBV3-2) to TRBJ2-1, with TRBD2 identical over 10 bases. The CDR3 is 17 amino acids. Trimming cost V 0 bases and J 3 bases; bases outside gene matches: 5. From germline, CDR1 is LGHDT and CDR2 YNNKEL (reference sequence). The CDR3 protein is CASSQERLAGDYNEQFF. The CDR3 DNA follows: TGTGCCAGCAGCCAAGAACGGCTAGCGGGAGACTACAATGAGCAGTTCTTC.

This chain connects TRBV6-1 to TRBJ2-5; a possible D gene is TRBD1 (5 bases). Germline CDR1 is MNHNS and CDR2 is SASEGT. V was trimmed by 2 bases and J by 2 bases, leaving 9 bases between them. The CDR3 contains 14 residues. CDR3 loop: CASSEQGLQETQYF. CDR3 in DNA: TGTGCCAGCAGTGAACAGGGATTACAAGAGACCCAGTACTTC.

The chain combines TRBV14 with TRBJ2-5; D possibly corresponds to TRBD2 (5 bases). Trimming shortened V by 0 bases and J by 9 bases, and 8 bases separated the two germline ends. Germline V gives CDR1 SGHDN, CDR2 FVKESK. The CDR3 runs 12 residues. CDR3 sequence: CASSQDWRAQYF. The CDR3 region has the DNA TGTGCCAGCAGCCAAGATTGGCGGGCCCAGTACTTC.

The gene calls are TRBV2 and TRBJ1-5; D not certain. Trimming shortened V by 4 bases and J by 3 bases, and 10 bases separated the two germline ends. The CDR3 is 14 residues long. CDR1 is SNHLY and CDR2 is FYNNEI in the germline V gene. The CDR3 DNA is TGTGCCAGCAGTGTGAGCGGCCCCAATCAGCCCCAGCATTTT. Amino acid sequence: CASSVSGPNQPQHF.

The gene calls are TRBV15 and TRBJ2-5; 8 nucleotides match TRBD2. CDR1 is LNHNV and CDR2 is YYDKDF in the germline V gene (reference sequence). The CDR3 runs 15 residues. V lost 0 bases and J lost 1; bases outside the gene matches: 1. The CDR3: CATSRDGTSQETQYF. DNA of the CDR3: TGTGCCACCAGCAGAGATGGGACTAGCCAAGAGACCCAGTACTTC.

The rearrangement joins TRBV10-3 to TRBJ1-1; 7 positions match TRBD1. The CDR3 runs 12 residues. Germline V gene data show CDR1 as ENHRY and CDR2 as SYGVKD. Trimming took 6 bases from V and 6 from J; bases not matched to a gene: 4. This chain's CDR3 is CAIRQGESEAFF. Here the CDR3 DNA reads TGTGCCATCAGGCAGGGGGAATCTGAAGCTTTCTTT.

This clone was recorded only once. The chain joins TRBV5-1 to TRBJ2-7; D possibly corresponds to TRBD2 (6 bases). This CDR3 has 15 residues. Trimming shortened V by 6 bases and J by 2 bases, and 18 bases separated the two germline ends. Germline V gene sequence: CDR1 SGHRS, CDR2 YFSETQ. CDR3 in DNA: TGCGCCAGCATGGTGGGGAATAGCGGAACCTACGAGCAGTACTTC. It is translated as CASMVGNSGTYEQYF.